The next 10 T cell receptor beta chains were all read from a single sample in a study of PD-1 blockade in classical Hodgkin lymphoma. Each and every patient relapsed after autologous stem cell transplantation, and patients got differing brentuximab vedotin exposure. Sequencing was performed with immunoSEQ multiplex PCR; in TCRdb, only in-frame clones are kept and a portion is missing. The sample lists some 15,000 clones; about four fifths were seen once. This sample comprised peripheral blood mononuclear cells (PBMCs), obtained before the second cycle of nivolumab. The origin of the receptors is a human donor with classical Hodgkin lymphoma.

The chain carries TRBV4-1 and TRBJ1-2; D uncertain. V shed 1 base and J shed 7 bases, with 13 bases lying between them. The CDR3 has 14 amino acids. Per germline, CDR1 MGHRA and CDR2 YSYEKL. The CDR3 is CASSQGRGVSGYTF. In DNA form, the CDR3 reads TGCGCCAGCAGCCAAGGCCGTGGGGTGTCTGGCTACACCTTC.

The chain uses TRBV4-3 and TRBJ2-1; 7 nucleotides agree with TRBD1. Losses at the gene ends were 0 bases for V and 5 bases for J; bases not matched to a gene: 4. Germline V CDR1 and CDR2: LGHNA, YSLEER. This CDR3 has 15 amino acids. CDR3 DNA sequence: TGCGCCAGCAGCCAAGAGACAGGGACGCACAATGAGCAGTTCTTC. Its protein is CASSQETGTHNEQFF.

The V and J genes are TRBV6-6 and TRBJ1-1; no clear D. CDR3 length: 14 amino acids. Germline CDR1 and CDR2: MNHNY and SVGAGI (reference sequence). The germline V and J ends were trimmed by 2 bases and 8 bases, with 15 bases remaining between them. CDR3 residues: CASSYDPPVKEAFF. The CDR3 DNA sequence: TGTGCCAGCAGTTACGACCCCCCCGTGAAAGAAGCTTTCTTT.

This rearrangement joins TRBV19 to TRBJ1-6, with 10 positions matching TRBD1. This CDR3 comprises 15 residues. The germline V gene encodes CDR1 LNHDA and CDR2 SQIVND (reference sequence). With 5 bases clipped from V and 5 bases from J, the junction kept 3 bases outside the gene matches. The CDR3 region is CASSRQGADNSPLHF. The DNA of the CDR3 is TGTGCCAGTAGTCGACAGGGGGCCGATAATTCACCCCTCCACTTT. Supplemented by reference TRBV19 and TRBJ1-6, the full variable domain reads DGGITQSPKYLFRKEGQNVTLSCEQNLNHDAMYWYRQDPGQGLRLIYYSQIVNDFQKGDIAEGYSVSREKKESFPLTVTSAQKNPTAFYLCASSRQGADNSPLHFGNGTRLTVT.

This clone was counted between two and nine times. V gene TRBV9 combines with J gene TRBJ2-3; 10 positions agree with TRBD2. V trimming: 3 bases; J trimming: 6 bases; junction bases outside the gene matches: 7. This CDR3 comprises 15 residues. CDR1 SGDLS and CDR2 YYNGEE come from the germline V gene. The CDR3 spells CASSAAGGPGDTQYF. In nucleotides, the CDR3 is TGTGCCAGCAGCGCAGCGGGGGGGCCCGGCGATACGCAGTATTTT.

The chain has TRBV5-1 and TRBJ1-4; D call uncertain. Trimming pared 5 bases from V and 6 bases from J, leaving 17 bases between. The germline CDR1 and CDR2 sequences are SGHRS and YFSETQ. The CDR3 totals 15 residues. CDR3 sequence (DNA): TGCGCCAGCAGGTACTCGGAGACACCAGATGAAAAACTGTTTTTT. Its protein is CASRYSETPDEKLFF.

The gene calls are TRBV5-1 and TRBJ2-7; D might be TRBD1 (5 bases). The CDR3 runs 15 residues. CDR1 and CDR2 from the germline V gene are SGHRS and YFSETQ. V lost 0 bases, J lost 2 bases, and 12 bases lay in between. This CDR3 is CASSLATTETYEQYF. CDR3 sequence (DNA): TGCGCCAGCAGCTTGGCCACGACAGAGACCTACGAGCAGTACTTC.

This chain connects TRBV13 to TRBJ2-5; TRBD2 aligns across 7 bases. The CDR3 consists of 13 residues. Germline lookup yields CDR1 PRHDT and CDR2 FYEKMQ (reference sequence). Losses at the gene ends were 3 bases for V and 5 bases for J; bases not matched to a gene: 3. In nucleotides, the CDR3 is TGTGCCAGCAGCTTTGGACTAGTTGAGACCCAGTACTTC. Encoded protein: CASSFGLVETQYF.

V and J are TRBV4-1 and TRBJ1-3; D unclear. The CDR3 runs 15 residues. Trimming removed 4 bases from V and 0 bases from J, with 10 bases in between. Germline V gene sequence: CDR1 MGHRA, CDR2 YSYEKL. CDR3 coding DNA: TGCGCCAGCAGCCCAAGCCCAAGCTCTGGAAACACCATATATTTT. Translated, it gives CASSPSPSSGNTIYF.

This clone appeared a single time. This rearrangement joins TRBV5-8 to TRBJ2-5; no clear D. Looked up from germline, CDR1 is SGHTS and CDR2 is YDEGEE. This CDR3 has 11 amino acids. V gave up 4 bases and J gave up 5 bases, with 6 bases separating them. CDR3 amino acids: CASSAWETQYF. The DNA for the CDR3 is TGTGCCAGCAGCGCCTGGGAGACCCAGTACTTC.